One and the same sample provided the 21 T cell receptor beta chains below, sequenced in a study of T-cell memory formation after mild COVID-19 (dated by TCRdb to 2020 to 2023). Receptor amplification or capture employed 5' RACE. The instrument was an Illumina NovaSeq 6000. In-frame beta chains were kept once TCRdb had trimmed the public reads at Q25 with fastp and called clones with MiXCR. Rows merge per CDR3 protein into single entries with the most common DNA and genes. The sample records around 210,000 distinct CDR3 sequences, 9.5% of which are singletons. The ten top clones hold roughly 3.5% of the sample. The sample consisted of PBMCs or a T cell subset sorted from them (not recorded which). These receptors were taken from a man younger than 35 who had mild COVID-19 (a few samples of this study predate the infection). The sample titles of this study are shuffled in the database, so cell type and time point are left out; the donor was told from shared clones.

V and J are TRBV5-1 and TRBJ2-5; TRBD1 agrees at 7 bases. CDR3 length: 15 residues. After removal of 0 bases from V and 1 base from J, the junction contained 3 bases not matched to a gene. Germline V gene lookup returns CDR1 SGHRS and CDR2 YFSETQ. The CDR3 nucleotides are TGCGCCAGCAGCTTGGCGACAGGGCCCCAAGAGACCCAGTACTTC. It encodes CASSLATGPQETQYF.

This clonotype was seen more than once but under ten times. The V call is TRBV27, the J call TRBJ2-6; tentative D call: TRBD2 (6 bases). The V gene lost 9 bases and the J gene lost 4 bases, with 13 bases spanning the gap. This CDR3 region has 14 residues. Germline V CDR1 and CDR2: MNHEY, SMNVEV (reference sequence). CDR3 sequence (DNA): TGTGCCAGTCGATCGGAGGGAGGGGCCAACGTCCTGACTTTC. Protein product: CASRSEGGANVLTF.

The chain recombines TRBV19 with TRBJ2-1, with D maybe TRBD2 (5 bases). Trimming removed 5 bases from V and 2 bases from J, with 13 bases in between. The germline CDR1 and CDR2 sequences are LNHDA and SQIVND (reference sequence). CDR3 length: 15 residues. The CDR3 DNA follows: TGTGCCAGTAGTGCCTTCGACTATACCTACAATGAGCAGTTCTTC. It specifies CASSAFDYTYNEQFF.

The CDR3 DNA sequence: TGTGCCAGCAGCCAAGGGACAGTAGGGGAAGCTTTCTTT. It encodes CASSQGTVGEAFF. The rearrangement joins TRBV14 to TRBJ1-1, with D possibly matching TRBD1 (6 bases). The CDR3 totals 13 residues. Germline V CDR1 and CDR2: SGHDN, FVKESK. The V and J ends lost 1 base and 8 bases respectively, with 11 bases between them.

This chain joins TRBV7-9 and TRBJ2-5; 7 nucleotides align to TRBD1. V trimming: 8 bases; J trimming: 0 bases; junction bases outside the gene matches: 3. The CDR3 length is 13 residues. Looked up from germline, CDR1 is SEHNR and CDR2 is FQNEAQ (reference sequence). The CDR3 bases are TGTGCCAGCGTTGGACAGGACCAAGAGACCCAGTACTTC. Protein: CASVGQDQETQYF.

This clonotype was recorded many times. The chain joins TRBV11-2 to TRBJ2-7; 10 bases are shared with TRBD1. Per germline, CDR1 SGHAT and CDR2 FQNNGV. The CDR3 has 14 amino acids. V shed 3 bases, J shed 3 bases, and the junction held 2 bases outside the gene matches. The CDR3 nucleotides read TGTGCCAGCAGCTTTTGGACAGGGGGCTACGAGCAGTACGTC. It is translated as CASSFWTGGYEQYV.

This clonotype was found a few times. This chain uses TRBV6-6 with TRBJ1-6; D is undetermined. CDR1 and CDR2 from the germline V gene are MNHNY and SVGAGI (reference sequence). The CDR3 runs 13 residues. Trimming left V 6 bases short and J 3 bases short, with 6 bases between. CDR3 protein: CASRTVYNSPLHF. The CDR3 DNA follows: TGTGCCAGCAGGACGGTCTATAATTCACCCCTCCACTTT.

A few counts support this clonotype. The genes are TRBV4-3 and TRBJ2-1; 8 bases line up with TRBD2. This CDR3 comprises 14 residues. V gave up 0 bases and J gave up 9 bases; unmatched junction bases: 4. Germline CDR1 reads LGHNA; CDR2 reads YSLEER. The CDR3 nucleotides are TGCGCCAGCAGCCAAGATGTCGGGGGGGGTGAGCAGTTCTTC. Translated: CASSQDVGGGEQFF.

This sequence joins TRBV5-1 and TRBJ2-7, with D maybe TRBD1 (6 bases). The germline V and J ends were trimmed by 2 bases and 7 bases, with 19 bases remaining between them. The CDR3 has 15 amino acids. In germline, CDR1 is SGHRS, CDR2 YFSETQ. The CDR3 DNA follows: TGCGCCAGCAGCTTCGGACAGATTGGCGGGCTGGAGCAGTACTTC. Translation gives CASSFGQIGGLEQYF.

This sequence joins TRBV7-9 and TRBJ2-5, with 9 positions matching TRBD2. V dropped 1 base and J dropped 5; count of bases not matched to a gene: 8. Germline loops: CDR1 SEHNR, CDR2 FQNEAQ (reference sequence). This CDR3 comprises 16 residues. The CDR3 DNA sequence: TGTGCCAGCAGCTTAGGTGGCGGGGGGGCCTTGGAGACCCAGTACTTC. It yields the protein CASSLGGGGALETQYF.

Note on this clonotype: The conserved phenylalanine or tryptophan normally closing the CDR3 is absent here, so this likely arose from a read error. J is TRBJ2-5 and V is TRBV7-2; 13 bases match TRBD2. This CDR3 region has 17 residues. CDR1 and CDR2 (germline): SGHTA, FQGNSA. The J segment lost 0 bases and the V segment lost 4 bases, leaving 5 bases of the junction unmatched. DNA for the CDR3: TGTGCCAGCAGCTCAGTACTAGCGGGGGGGTACCAAGAGACCCAGTACTCC. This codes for CASSSVLAGGYQETQYS.

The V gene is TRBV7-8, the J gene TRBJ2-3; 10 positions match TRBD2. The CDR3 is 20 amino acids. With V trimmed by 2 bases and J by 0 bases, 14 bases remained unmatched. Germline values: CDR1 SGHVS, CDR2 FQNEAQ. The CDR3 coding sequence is TGTGCCAGCAGCTTATTCCACCTAGCGGGGGCTGCCTCTAGCACAGATACGCAGTATTTT. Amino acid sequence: CASSLFHLAGAASSTDTQYF.

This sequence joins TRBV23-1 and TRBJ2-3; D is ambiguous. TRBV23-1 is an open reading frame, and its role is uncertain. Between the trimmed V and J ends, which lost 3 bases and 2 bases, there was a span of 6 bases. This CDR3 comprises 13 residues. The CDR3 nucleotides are TGCGCCAGCAGTCAGTATCTCACAGATACGCAGTATTTT. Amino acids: CASSQYLTDTQYF.

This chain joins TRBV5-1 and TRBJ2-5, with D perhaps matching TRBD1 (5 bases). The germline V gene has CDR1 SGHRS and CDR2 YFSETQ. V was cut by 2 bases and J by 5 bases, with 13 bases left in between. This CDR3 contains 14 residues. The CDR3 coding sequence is TGCGCCAGCAGCTTACAGGAACAGGAGGAGACCCAGTACTTC. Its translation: CASSLQEQEETQYF.

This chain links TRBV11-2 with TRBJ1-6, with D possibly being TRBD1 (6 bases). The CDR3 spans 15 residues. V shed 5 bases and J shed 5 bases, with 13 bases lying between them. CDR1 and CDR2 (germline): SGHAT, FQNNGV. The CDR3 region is CASSRNRENNSPLHF. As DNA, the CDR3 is TGTGCCAGCAGCCGCAACAGGGAAAATAATTCACCCCTCCACTTT.

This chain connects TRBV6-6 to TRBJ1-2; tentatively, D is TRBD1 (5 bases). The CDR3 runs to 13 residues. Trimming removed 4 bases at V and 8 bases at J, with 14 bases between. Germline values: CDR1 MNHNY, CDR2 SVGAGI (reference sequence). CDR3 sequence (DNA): TGTGCCAGCAGTTTGCGGGGGTTTGGGGGCTACACCTTC. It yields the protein CASSLRGFGGYTF.

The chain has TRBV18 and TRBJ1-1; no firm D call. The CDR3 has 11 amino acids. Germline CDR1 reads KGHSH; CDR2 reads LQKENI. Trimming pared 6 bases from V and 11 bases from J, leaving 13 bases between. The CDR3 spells CASSLEDRAFF. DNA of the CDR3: TGTGCCAGCTCCCTCGAGGACCGGGCTTTCTTT.

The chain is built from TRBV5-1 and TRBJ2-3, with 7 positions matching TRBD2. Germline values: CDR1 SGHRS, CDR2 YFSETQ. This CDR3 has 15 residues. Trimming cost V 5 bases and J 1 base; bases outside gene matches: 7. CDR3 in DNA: TGCGCCAGCAGGGATTTAGCGGGCCGCACAGATACGCAGTATTTT. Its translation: CASRDLAGRTDTQYF.

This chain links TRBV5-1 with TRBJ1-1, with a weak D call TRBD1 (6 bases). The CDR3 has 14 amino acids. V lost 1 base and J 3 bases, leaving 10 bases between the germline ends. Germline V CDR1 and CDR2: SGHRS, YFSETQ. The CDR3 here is CASSLNRVYTEAFF. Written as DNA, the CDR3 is TGCGCCAGCAGCTTGAACAGGGTCTACACTGAAGCTTTCTTT.

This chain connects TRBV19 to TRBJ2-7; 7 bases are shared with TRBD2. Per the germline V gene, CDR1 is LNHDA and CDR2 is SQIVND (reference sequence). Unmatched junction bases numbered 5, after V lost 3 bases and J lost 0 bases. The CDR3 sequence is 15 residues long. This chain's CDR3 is CASSILRGSSYEQYF. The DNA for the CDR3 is TGTGCCAGTAGTATCTTGCGGGGGAGCTCCTACGAGCAGTACTTC.

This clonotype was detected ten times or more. CDR3 amino acids: CASSLQGLETQYF. The CDR3 coding sequence is TGTGCCAGCAGTTTACAGGGTTTGGAGACCCAGTACTTC. The gene calls are TRBV12-3 or TRBV12-4 and TRBJ2-5, with D perhaps TRBD1 (5 bases). The V end lost 2 bases, the J end lost 5 bases, and 9 bases lay between the germline ends. This CDR3 region has 13 residues.